Reported below is one TCR beta chain. The record originates from a study of blood T cell repertoires in COVID-19. Across the whole study: Collection of acute and convalescent COVID-19 samples took place in the United States, Italy and Spain. T cells, B-cell-depleted T cells, or PBMCs provided the cDNA or gDNA that served as material.

In the source study's methods: For nucleated cells, counts were estimated from reference gene primer amplification. Assay: immunoSEQ multiplex PCR; the TCRdb copy retains only in-frame clones and omits some. D and trimming were read from the DNA, whereas the V and J calls and clone size are those reported in that table. Here the sample spans approximately 130,000 clones, about 75% being singletons. Sequencing was done on a sample of peripheral blood. The source is an elderly man with acute or convalescent COVID-19.

Written as DNA, the CDR3 is TGTGCCAGCAGTTTATCGACAGGGAGAGGAAACACCATATATTTT. Translation gives CASSLSTGRGNTIYF. The V call is TRBV28, the J call TRBJ1-3; 7 nucleotides match TRBD1. The V gene end was trimmed by 1 base and the J gene end by 4 bases; junction bases not matched to a gene: 4. Per the germline V gene, CDR1 is MDHEN and CDR2 is SYDVKM. The CDR3 spans 15 residues.